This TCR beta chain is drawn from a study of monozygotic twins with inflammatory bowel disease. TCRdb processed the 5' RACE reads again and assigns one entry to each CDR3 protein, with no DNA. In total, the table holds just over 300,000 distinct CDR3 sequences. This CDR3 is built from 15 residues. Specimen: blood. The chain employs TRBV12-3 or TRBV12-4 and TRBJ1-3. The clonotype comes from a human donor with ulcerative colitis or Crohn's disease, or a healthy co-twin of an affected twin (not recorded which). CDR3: CASTWGGLSGNTIYF.